Listed here are 6 T cell receptor beta chains from one sample, sequenced in a study of metastatic and nonmetastatic thyroid tumors. Patients underwent thyroid surgery, and none had received any treatment before it. TCRdb re-processed the PCR reads through MiXCR. The sample shows about 92,000 clones, about 16% of them seen only once. Sequenced material: blood. The receptors shown here come from a female donor with papillary thyroid cancer or a benign thyroid nodule (not recorded which). Some clones in this sample may be carry-over from other donors' samples.

The chain carries TRBV7-3 and TRBJ2-2; D may be TRBD1 (6 bases). This CDR3 has 16 residues. Per the germline V gene, CDR1 is SGHTA and CDR2 is FQGTGA. The V end was cut by 3 bases, the J end by 6 bases, with 17 bases between. In nucleotides, the CDR3 is TGTGCCAGCAGCTTGGAGCAGGGGTCTCTTGCCGGGGAGCTGTTTTTT. Amino acids: CASSLEQGSLAGELFF.

This clone has at least ten counts. This sequence joins TRBV18 and TRBJ2-7; unclear D gene. V was cut by 3 bases and J by 3 bases, with 9 bases left in between. This CDR3 has 13 amino acids. Germline V gene lookup returns CDR1 KGHSH and CDR2 LQKENI. This CDR3 is CASSPPTVYEQYF. The CDR3 nucleotides read TGTGCCAGCTCACCTCCGACTGTCTACGAGCAGTACTTC.

This clone came up a few times. The gene calls are TRBV10-3 and TRBJ2-3; D is perhaps TRBD2 (5 bases). This CDR3 is 14 amino acids long. From germline, CDR1 is ENHRY and CDR2 SYGVKD. Trimming left V 4 bases short and J 2 bases short, with 10 bases between. The CDR3 bases are TGTGCCATCAGTGGACCAGCGGCCACAGATACGCAGTATTTT. This sequence encodes CAISGPAATDTQYF.

This clone was recorded many times. The chain combines TRBV5-1 with TRBJ2-1; D remains ambiguous. Trimming cost V 4 bases and J 5 bases, with 7 bases left between them. The length of the CDR3 is 12 residues. In germline, CDR1 is SGHRS, CDR2 YFSETQ. The CDR3 protein is CASSVLDNEQFF. The CDR3, as DNA: TGCGCCAGCAGCGTGCTAGACAATGAGCAGTTCTTC.

The table lists this clone with many counts. V usage is TRBV19 and J usage is TRBJ1-2, with TRBD1 identical over 9 bases. In germline, CDR1 is LNHDA, CDR2 SQIVND (reference sequence). V lost 6 bases to trimming and J lost 8 bases; unmatched junction nucleotides: 10. The CDR3 contains 14 residues. In nucleotides, the CDR3 is TGTGCCAGTAGCAGCACAGGGGGCGCGGGCGGCTACACCTTC. This translates into CASSSTGGAGGYTF.

There are many counts of this clone. The J gene is TRBJ1-1, the V gene TRBV29-1; 12 bases line up with TRBD1. CDR1 is SQVTM, CDR2 ANQGSEA, per germline. V shed 6 bases, J shed 11 bases, and the junction held 16 bases outside the gene matches. The length of the CDR3 is 15 residues. The DNA for the CDR3 is TGCAGCGTATTTCCCTTAAGGGACAGGGGGCGCGCGGCTTTCTTT. Translation gives CSVFPLRDRGRAAFF.